Below, 27 T cell receptor beta chains from the same sample are listed, as sequenced in a study of T-cell reconstitution after alpha-beta-depleted transplantation in children. It was with unique molecular identifiers that the TCRbeta library was prepared. MiXCR, applied by TCRdb to the PCR reads, yields one record per CDR3 protein. This sample has roughly 120,000 distinct CDR3 sequences, with around 23% found just once. The sequencing here drew on PBMCs, mostly from graft donor cells, taken 180 days after TCRalphabeta/CD19-depleted stem cell transplant. The receptors here all came from a male patient between 2 and 10 years old who had a stem cell transplant for chronic granulomatous disease, so the T cells may come from the graft donor.

This rearrangement joins TRBV7-2 to TRBJ2-1; the D gene is possibly TRBD2 (6 bases). From germline, CDR1 is SGHTA and CDR2 FQGNSA. The V and J ends lost 0 bases and 0 bases respectively, with 9 bases between them. The CDR3 covers 16 residues. CDR3 sequence (DNA): TGTGCCAGCAGCTTAGCGGAGGGTAGCTCCTACAATGAGCAGTTCTTC. Protein product: CASSLAEGSSYNEQFF. The full variable domain, in which reference TRBV7-2 and TRBJ2-1 provide the parts outside the CDR3, is GAGVSQSPSNKVTEKGKDVELRCDPISGHTALYWYRQSLGQGLEFLIYFQGNSAPDKSGLPSDRFSAERTGGSVSTLTIQRTQQEDSAVYLCASSLAEGSSYNEQFFGPGTRLTVL.

The chain carries TRBV20-1 and TRBJ2-7; the D gene is possibly TRBD2 (6 bases). The germline V and J ends were trimmed by 4 bases and 3 bases, with 7 bases remaining between them. Per the germline V gene, CDR1 is DFQATT and CDR2 is SNEGSKA (reference sequence). The length of the CDR3 is 11 residues. The CDR3 nucleotides are TGCAGTGCTATTAGCGGCTACGAGCAGTACTTC. This codes for CSAISGYEQYF.

V usage is TRBV6-1 and J usage is TRBJ2-5; 10 bases align to TRBD1. In germline, CDR1 is MNHNS, CDR2 SASEGT. The CDR3 is 16 residues long. With 1 base clipped from V and 5 bases from J, the junction kept 7 bases outside the gene matches. The CDR3 bases are TGTGCCAGCAGTGAAGAGGGACAGGGGATTCGCGAGACCCAGTACTTC. It specifies CASSEEGQGIRETQYF.

This clonotype was observed at least ten times. This rearrangement joins TRBV20-1 to TRBJ1-5; unclear D gene. This CDR3 is 13 amino acids long. The germline V and J ends were trimmed by 3 bases and 6 bases, with 12 bases remaining between them. Germline V gives CDR1 DFQATT, CDR2 SNEGSKA (reference sequence). CDR3 residues: CSARRTGGQPQHF. In DNA, the CDR3 is TGCAGTGCTAGGCGGACGGGTGGTCAGCCCCAGCATTTT.

CDR3 DNA sequence: TGTGCCAGCAAATTTTTACCCGCGACAGAAGCTTTCTTT. Its protein is CASKFLPATEAFF. This rearrangement joins TRBV7-2 to TRBJ1-1, with no clear D. Per germline, CDR1 SGHTA and CDR2 FQGNSA. V lost 7 bases and J lost 8, with 17 bases in between. This CDR3 is 13 amino acids long.

This chain connects TRBV18 to TRBJ2-7; D is ambiguous. V lost 3 bases and J 2 bases, leaving 11 bases between the germline ends. Germline V gene data show CDR1 as KGHSH and CDR2 as LQKENI. This CDR3 has 14 amino acids. CDR3 loop: CASSPTQVAYEQYF. CDR3 DNA: TGTGCCAGCTCACCTACGCAAGTAGCCTACGAGCAGTACTTC.

This chain joins TRBV18 and TRBJ2-7, with D perhaps TRBD1 (5 bases). The CDR3 length is 14 residues. Between the trimmed V and J ends, which lost 3 bases and 2 bases, there was a span of 11 bases. Germline V gene lookup returns CDR1 KGHSH and CDR2 LQKENI. This CDR3 is CASSPGASTYEQYF. CDR3 DNA: TGTGCCAGCTCACCTGGGGCCTCAACCTACGAGCAGTACTTC.

This clonotype was seen a handful of times. This chain connects TRBV7-9 to TRBJ1-1; D remains unclear. Germline-derived CDR1 and CDR2 are SEHNR and FQNEAQ (reference sequence). The CDR3 runs to 13 residues. The germline V and J ends were trimmed by 10 bases and 6 bases, with 18 bases remaining between them. In DNA, the CDR3 is TGTGCCACTATGATGGCCCACCGTCCTGAAGCTTTCTTT. Amino acid sequence: CATMMAHRPEAFF.

This clonotype showed up many times. J is TRBJ2-1 and V is TRBV12-3 or TRBV12-4; D remains unclear. This CDR3 contains 14 residues. The germline V and J ends were trimmed by 5 bases and 0 bases, with 8 bases remaining between them. The DNA of the CDR3 is TGTGCCAGCAGTGCCATTTCCTCCTACAATGAGCAGTTCTTC. This gives the protein CASSAISSYNEQFF.

This clonotype has a handful of counts. V usage is TRBV7-9 and J usage is TRBJ2-7; unclear D gene. Germline CDR1 SEHNR, CDR2 FQNEAQ (reference sequence). The V gene lost 3 bases and the J gene lost 4 bases, with 7 bases spanning the gap. The CDR3 runs 12 residues. CDR3 coding DNA: TGTGCCAGCAGCTTCGGGCCTTACGAGCAGTACTTC. This translates into CASSFGPYEQYF. The full variable domain, completed using reference TRBV7-9 and TRBJ2-7, is DTGVSQNPRHKITKRGQNVTFRCDPISEHNRLYWYRQTLGQGPEFLTYFQNEAQLEKSRLLSDRFSAERPKGSFSTLEIQRTEQGDSAMYLCASSFGPYEQYFGPGTRLTVT.

The chain employs TRBV11-2 and TRBJ1-6, with 7 bases lining up with TRBD1. The germline V gene encodes CDR1 SGHAT and CDR2 FQNNGV. The CDR3 is made up of 16 amino acids. With V trimmed by 5 bases and J by 7 bases, 11 bases remained unmatched. The CDR3: CASSQLRGQYNSPLHF. The DNA of the CDR3 is TGTGCCAGCAGCCAATTAAGGGGGCAGTACAATTCACCCCTCCACTTT.

This clonotype was counted at least ten times. CDR3 sequence (DNA): TGTGCCAGCAGAGGTGAGATGGTCGGCGGGTATTCGGATACGCAGTATTTT. Translating gives CASRGEMVGGYSDTQYF. V and J are TRBV28 and TRBJ2-3, with D possibly matching TRBD2 (5 bases). This CDR3 is built from 17 residues. Germline assignment: CDR1 MDHEN and CDR2 SYDVKM. V was cut by 6 bases and J by 6 bases, with 25 bases left in between.

This clonotype has more than one count but fewer than ten. The chain links TRBV20-1 to TRBJ2-5, with 12 bases aligning to TRBD2. V dropped 5 bases and J dropped 1; count of bases not matched to a gene: 8. The CDR3 extends over 16 amino acids. Germline V lookup: CDR1 DFQATT, CDR2 SNEGSKA (reference sequence). DNA of the CDR3: TGCAGTGCTCCTCCGCGGACTAGCGGGGTCCAAGAGACCCAGTACTTC. Its translation is CSAPPRTSGVQETQYF.

This clonotype appeared once. The chain has TRBV6-1 and TRBJ2-1; the D gene could be TRBD1 or TRBD2 (5 bases each). The CDR3 has 16 amino acids. The germline V gene has CDR1 MNHNS and CDR2 SASEGT. The V end lost 2 bases, the J end lost 5 bases, and 16 bases lay between the germline ends. The CDR3 nucleotides read TGTGCCAGCAGTGAATATGTACCGGGGCCCGACAATGAGCAGTTCTTC. Translation gives CASSEYVPGPDNEQFF.

The gene calls are TRBV5-1 and TRBJ2-3, with D perhaps being TRBD1 or TRBD2 (5 bases each). CDR3 length: 16 amino acids. Germline V lookup: CDR1 SGHRS, CDR2 YFSETQ. The ends were cut back, 1 base at V and 1 base at J, with 13 bases in the middle. CDR3: CASSLFTGDGTDTQYF. In DNA form, the CDR3 reads TGCGCCAGCAGCTTGTTTACCGGGGACGGCACAGATACGCAGTATTTT.

There are a few counts of this clonotype. V usage is TRBV5-1 and J usage is TRBJ2-1, with a possible D match to TRBD2 (6 bases). Per germline, CDR1 SGHRS and CDR2 YFSETQ. The CDR3 extends over 14 amino acids. V dropped 4 bases and J dropped 7 bases, with 15 bases sitting between them. The CDR3 region has the DNA TGCGCCAGCAGCCTTTCGACTAGTTGGAATGAGCAGTTCTTC. Encoded protein: CASSLSTSWNEQFF.

The chain recombines TRBV29-1 with TRBJ2-7; 10 bases agree with TRBD1. The CDR3 has 14 residues. V shed 7 bases, J shed 2 bases, and the junction held 8 bases outside the gene matches. The germline V gene has CDR1 SQVTM and CDR2 ANQGSEA. Here the CDR3 DNA reads TGCAGCGCCGCGGGGGACAGGGGTCCCTACGAGCAGTACTTC. Protein sequence: CSAAGDRGPYEQYF.

V gene TRBV7-9 combines with J gene TRBJ2-7; 8 bases map to TRBD2. CDR1 is SEHNR, CDR2 FQNEAQ, per germline (reference sequence). V shed 1 base and J 5 bases; nucleotides not matched to a gene: 4. The CDR3 spans 14 residues. The CDR3 DNA sequence: TGTGCCAGCAGCTTAGGGGGACTAGTGAACGAGCAGTACTTC. This sequence encodes CASSLGGLVNEQYF.

The V and J genes are TRBV12-3 or TRBV12-4 and TRBJ2-2; D gene ambiguous. The germline V and J ends were trimmed by 5 bases and 4 bases, with 5 bases remaining between them. The CDR3 contains 12 residues. CDR3 residues: CASSRITGELFF. CDR3 DNA: TGTGCCAGCAGTAGGATCACCGGGGAGCTGTTTTTT.

This clonotype turned up a few times. The chain has TRBV6-5 and TRBJ1-5, with 8 bases matching TRBD1. The trim removed 4 bases at V and 4 bases at J, leaving 9 bases unmatched. The CDR3 covers 16 residues. The germline V gene encodes CDR1 MNHEY and CDR2 SVGAGI. This CDR3 is CASSSGTGAPNQPQHF. DNA of the CDR3: TGTGCCAGCAGTTCCGGGACAGGCGCGCCGAATCAGCCCCAGCATTTT.

This clonotype was found many times. The chain carries TRBV5-1 and TRBJ2-3, with 7 bases matching TRBD1. Germline V gene lookup returns CDR1 SGHRS and CDR2 YFSETQ. Trimming cost V 5 bases and J 6 bases; bases outside gene matches: 9. The CDR3 has 14 amino acids. This CDR3 is CASRGDRAGDTQYF. CDR3 nucleotide sequence: TGCGCCAGCAGGGGAGACAGGGCGGGCGATACGCAGTATTTT.

Many counts were recorded for this clonotype. The chain recombines TRBV4-2 with TRBJ1-2; D call uncertain. This CDR3 is built from 14 residues. V was clipped by 3 bases and J by 5 bases, with 13 bases between them. Germline assignment: CDR1 LGHNA and CDR2 YNFKEQ. CDR3 in amino acids: CASSQGVPWYGYTF. The CDR3 nucleotides are TGTGCCAGCAGCCAGGGCGTCCCTTGGTATGGCTACACCTTC.

The chain carries TRBV5-1 and TRBJ2-3; 7 bases line up with TRBD1. The V gene's germline CDR1 is SGHRS and CDR2 YFSETQ. This CDR3 comprises 14 residues. The V gene end was trimmed by 4 bases and the J gene end by 2 bases; junction bases not matched to a gene: 4. The CDR3: CASSPDRYTDTQYF. For the CDR3, the DNA is TGCGCCAGCAGCCCGGACAGGTACACAGATACGCAGTATTTT.

There are many counts of this clonotype. The rearrangement links TRBV14 to TRBJ2-2; D ambiguous. Looked up from germline, CDR1 is SGHDN and CDR2 is FVKESK. CDR3 length: 14 amino acids. The V and J ends lost 1 base and 2 bases respectively, with 5 bases between them. This CDR3 is CASSQVPNTGELFF. The CDR3 coding sequence is TGTGCCAGCAGCCAAGTCCCAAACACCGGGGAGCTGTTTTTT.

This clonotype was recorded at least ten times. This chain uses TRBV12-3 or TRBV12-4 with TRBJ2-1, with 10 bases identical to TRBD2. J lost 6 bases, V lost 2 bases, and 4 bases had no gene match. The CDR3 spans 15 residues. CDR3 sequence (DNA): TGTGCCAGCAGTTTATTTAGCGGGAGGATCAATGAGCAGTTCTTC. Encoded protein: CASSLFSGRINEQFF.

The chain is built from TRBV12-3 or TRBV12-4 and TRBJ2-5, with 11 bases identical to TRBD2. Unmatched junction bases numbered 11, after V lost 6 bases and J lost 8 bases. The CDR3 length is 15 residues. The CDR3 reads CASRMGGTSGFTQYF. The CDR3 DNA is TGTGCCAGCAGAATGGGGGGGACTAGCGGATTTACCCAGTACTTC.

This clonotype has ten or more counts. The rearrangement links TRBV29-1 to TRBJ2-7; D possibly matches TRBD1 or TRBD2 (5 bases each). V lost 6 bases and J 3 bases, leaving 12 bases between the germline ends. The CDR3 has 12 residues. Germline lookup yields CDR1 SQVTM and CDR2 ANQGSEA. CDR3 DNA: TGCAGCGTCTTGACTGGGGGCTACGAGCAGTACTTC. Translation: CSVLTGGYEQYF.